One and the same sample provided the 30 T cell receptor beta chains below, sequenced in a study of spatial heterogeneity in lung cancer (dated 2019 in TCRdb). Reading the label with the study, this specimen's time point is: sample taken at primary tumor resection. Preparation of the library involved 5' RACE. Sequenced using a NextSeq 500. The public reads were reprocessed in TCRdb via fastp at Q25 and MiXCR, keeping in-frame beta chains. One record per CDR3 amino acid sequence lists the most common genes and DNA. In this sample the table shows tens of thousands of distinct CDR3 sequences, about 7% of which occur a single time. In total, the top ten clones hold over 25% of the sample. The material was PBMCs, obtained at surgery. These receptors were obtained from a female donor with early-stage non-small cell lung cancer.

In its sample, this clonotype was seen many times. This chain connects TRBV28 to TRBJ2-3; TRBD1 might be the D (5 bases). CDR1 and CDR2 (germline): MDHEN, SYDVKM. V lost 3 bases and J 1 base, leaving 8 bases between the germline ends. CDR3 size: 14 residues. The CDR3 DNA sequence: TGTGCCAGCAGTTTGGGGCAGCGCACAGATACGCAGTATTTT. Translated: CASSLGQRTDTQYF.

This clonotype was detected many times. The chain couples TRBV7-9 to TRBJ1-2, with a tentative D call TRBD1 (5 bases). Per the germline V gene, CDR1 is SEHNR and CDR2 is FQNEAQ (reference sequence). V shed 4 bases and J shed 4 bases, with 10 bases lying between them. This CDR3 has 13 amino acids. The CDR3 loop is CASSWGSTYGYTF. The CDR3 bases are TGTGCCAGCAGCTGGGGCTCCACCTATGGCTACACCTTC.

This clonotype was counted a few times. The chain links TRBV5-1 to TRBJ2-5; 9 bases line up with TRBD2. Germline CDR1 is SGHRS and CDR2 is YFSETQ. With V trimmed by 1 base and J by 5 bases, 3 bases remained unmatched. This CDR3 has 14 residues. The CDR3 protein is CASSLLAGVETQYF. For the CDR3, the DNA is TGCGCCAGCAGCTTGTTAGCGGGAGTTGAGACCCAGTACTTC.

This clonotype was counted ten times or more. The rearrangement uses TRBV20-1 and TRBJ1-3, with TRBD1 as a possible D gene (6 bases). The length of the CDR3 is 13 residues. CDR1 DFQATT and CDR2 SNEGSKA come from the germline V gene (reference sequence). V was cut by 3 bases and J by 1 base, with 7 bases left in between. The CDR3 DNA reads as TGCAGTGCTAGTCAGGGGTCTGGAAACACCATATATTTT. Its translation is CSASQGSGNTIYF.

This clonotype was seen a few times. The V call is TRBV20-1, the J call TRBJ1-3; 7 nucleotides line up with TRBD1. The germline gives CDR1 DFQATT, CDR2 SNEGSKA (reference sequence). This CDR3 is built from 13 residues. V trimming: 6 bases; J trimming: 1 base; junction bases outside the gene matches: 3. CDR3: CSATTGSGNTIYF. The CDR3 DNA sequence: TGCAGTGCCACGACAGGGTCTGGAAACACCATATATTTT.

This clonotype was picked up a small number of times. The rearrangement uses TRBV7-2 and TRBJ2-7; no clear D. The ends were cut back, 4 bases at V and 2 bases at J, with 12 bases in the middle. The CDR3 consists of 14 residues. CDR1 and CDR2 (germline): SGHTA, FQGNSA. CDR3 in amino acids: CASSSTPGPYEQYF. CDR3 sequence (DNA): TGTGCCAGCAGCTCAACCCCGGGTCCCTACGAGCAGTACTTC.

This clonotype has ten or more counts. This chain joins TRBV19 and TRBJ1-2, with 8 bases identical to TRBD1. This CDR3 contains 13 residues. Germline-derived CDR1 and CDR2 are LNHDA and SQIVND (reference sequence). The trim removed 5 bases at V and 10 bases at J, leaving 9 bases unmatched. The chain's CDR3 is CASSVGTGGSYTF. The CDR3 DNA reads as TGTGCCAGTAGTGTGGGGACAGGCGGCTCCTACACCTTC.

This clonotype showed up many times. The CDR3 region has the DNA TGTGCCAGCAGGAGTGACAGGAACACTGAAGCTTTCTTT. Encoded protein: CASRSDRNTEAFF. V and J are TRBV5-6 and TRBJ1-1, with a weak D call TRBD1 (5 bases). CDR3 size: 13 residues. Trimming cost V 5 bases and J 1 base, with 9 bases left between them. CDR1 and CDR2 (germline): SGHDT, YYEEEE.

The sample holds many counts of this clonotype. The chain couples TRBV5-1 to TRBJ2-1, with TRBD2 as a possible D gene (6 bases). Trimming shortened V by 4 bases and J by 5 bases, and 16 bases separated the two germline ends. Germline lookup yields CDR1 SGHRS and CDR2 YFSETQ. This CDR3 spans 15 amino acids. Here the CDR3 DNA reads TGCGCCAGCAGCGAAATTTCGGGGACTGACAATGAGCAGTTCTTC. Amino acids: CASSEISGTDNEQFF. The full variable domain, its missing parts supplied by reference TRBV5-1 and TRBJ2-1, is KAGVTQTPRYLIKTRGQQVTLSCSPISGHRSVSWYQQTPGQGLQFLFEYFSETQRNKGNFPGRFSGRQFSNSRSEMNVSTLELGDSALYLCASSEISGTDNEQFFGPGTRLTVL.

This clonotype has ten or more counts. The V and J genes are TRBV7-8 and TRBJ1-2; 7 positions agree with TRBD1. The junction had 19 bases not matched to a gene; V was cut back by 5 bases and J by 4 bases. From germline, CDR1 is SGHVS and CDR2 FQNEAQ. There are 18 residues in the CDR3. The CDR3 protein is CASSQARGGTPVSYGYTF. As DNA, the CDR3 is TGTGCCAGCAGCCAAGCCAGGGGGGGAACCCCAGTGTCCTATGGCTACACCTTC. The variable domain in full, completed from reference TRBV7-8 and TRBJ1-2, reads GAGVSQSPRYKVAKRGQDVALRCDPISGHVSLFWYQQALGQGPEFLTYFQNEAQLDKSGLPSDRFFAERPEGSVSTLKIQRTQQEDSAVYLCASSQARGGTPVSYGYTFGSGTRLTVV.

This clonotype was seen many times. In DNA, the CDR3 is TGTGCCAGCAGCTTAAGGTACTCCGATACGCAGTATTTT. It translates to CASSLRYSDTQYF. This chain joins TRBV11-2 and TRBJ2-3, with D uncertain. Per germline, CDR1 SGHAT and CDR2 FQNNGV. CDR3 length equals 13 residues. V shed 2 bases and J shed 6 bases, with 9 bases lying between them.

Only one count was recorded for this clonotype. A single base separates this from a much larger clone, so it may be a read error. The chain carries TRBV11-2 and TRBJ2-3, with TRBD2 matching 7 bases. The CDR3 covers 16 residues. Germline V gene sequence: CDR1 SGHAT, CDR2 FQNNGV. V was clipped by 3 bases and J by 2 bases; unmatched bases: 8. The CDR3: CASSFNYGGITDTQYF. The CDR3 bases are TGTGCCAGCAGCTTCAACTACGGGGGGATCACAGATACGCAGTATTTT.

The table lists this clonotype with a few counts. The chain employs TRBV5-1 and TRBJ1-6, with a tentative D call TRBD1 (5 bases). This CDR3 comprises 16 residues. The germline V gene has CDR1 SGHRS and CDR2 YFSETQ. Trimming shortened V by 0 bases and J by 2 bases, and 9 bases separated the two germline ends. The CDR3 spells CASSLEGTTYNSPLHF. The DNA for the CDR3 is TGCGCCAGCAGCTTGGAAGGGACTACCTATAATTCACCCCTCCACTTT.

This clonotype is judged medium-sized. The chain recombines TRBV5-1 with TRBJ2-3, with 10 bases identical to TRBD2. The CDR3 totals 15 residues. V lost 4 bases and J lost 3; bases outside the gene matches: 5. Germline assignment: CDR1 SGHRS and CDR2 YFSETQ. The CDR3 protein is CASSGLAGVTDTQYF. CDR3 coding DNA: TGCGCCAGCAGCGGTCTAGCGGGGGTAACAGATACGCAGTATTTT.

The rearrangement uses TRBV5-1 and TRBJ1-3; TRBD1 aligns across 10 bases. The CDR3 has 15 amino acids. V lost 2 bases and J lost 4; bases outside the gene matches: 3. Germline V gives CDR1 SGHRS, CDR2 YFSETQ. The chain's CDR3 is CASSFGTGEGNTIYF. The CDR3 DNA is TGCGCCAGCAGCTTCGGGACAGGGGAAGGAAACACCATATATTTT.

This clonotype was seen a handful of times. V and J are TRBV7-3 and TRBJ2-3; D is perhaps TRBD2 (6 bases). This CDR3 region has 15 residues. Germline values: CDR1 SGHTA, CDR2 FQGTGA. The V end was cut by 1 base, the J end by 1 base, with 9 bases between. The CDR3 nucleotides read TGTGCCAGCAGCTTAATGGGGGGAGGCACAGATACGCAGTATTTT. This codes for CASSLMGGGTDTQYF.

The V and J genes are TRBV7-2 and TRBJ2-5; no firm D call. The V and J ends lost 4 bases and 5 bases respectively, with 8 bases between them. CDR1 is SGHTA and CDR2 is FQGNSA in the germline V gene. This CDR3 is built from 12 residues. Here the CDR3 DNA reads TGTGCCAGCAGCTCGGCTAGGGAGACCCAGTACTTC. Its translation: CASSSARETQYF.

The table lists this clonotype with many counts. The chain carries TRBV5-6 and TRBJ2-1; D is unresolved. V was shortened by 2 bases and J by 5 bases, with 5 bases between the two germline ends. Per germline, CDR1 SGHDT and CDR2 YYEEEE. The CDR3 has 12 amino acids. The CDR3 loop is CASSFTDNEQFF. CDR3 DNA sequence: TGTGCCAGCAGCTTCACTGACAATGAGCAGTTCTTC.

This clonotype was seen just once. The chain is built from TRBV30 and TRBJ1-5, with no clear D. With 0 bases removed from V and 4 bases from J, the gap between germline ends came to 10 bases. The CDR3 totals 14 residues. The V gene's germline CDR1 is GTSNPN and CDR2 SVGIG (reference sequence). The CDR3 DNA reads as TGTGCCTGGAGTGTACTCCTAACTAATCAGCCCCAGCATTTT. This sequence encodes CAWSVLLTNQPQHF.

This clonotype was detected many times. CDR3 in DNA: TGCAGTGCTAGAGGTTGGGACCTCTATGGCTACACCTTC. Translating gives CSARGWDLYGYTF. This chain uses TRBV20-1 with TRBJ1-2; D might be TRBD1 (5 bases). The CDR3 extends over 13 amino acids. Germline values: CDR1 DFQATT, CDR2 SNEGSKA (reference sequence). V lost 1 base, J lost 4 bases, and 10 bases lay in between.

The rearrangement uses TRBV9 and TRBJ2-5; 11 bases are shared with TRBD2. Germline V gene lookup returns CDR1 SGDLS and CDR2 YYNGEE. V was pared by 3 bases and J by 3 bases, with 7 bases of the junction left unmatched. The CDR3 length is 16 residues. CDR3 protein: CASSASLGLAEETQYF. CDR3 coding DNA: TGTGCCAGCAGCGCAAGTCTGGGACTAGCGGAAGAGACCCAGTACTTC. The full variable domain, in which reference TRBV9 and TRBJ2-5 provide the parts outside the CDR3, is DSGVTQTPKHLITATGQRVTLRCSPRSGDLSVYWYQQSLDQGLQFLIQYYNGEERAKGNILERFSAQQFPDLHSELNLSSLELGDSALYFCASSASLGLAEETQYFGPGTRLLVL.

In its sample, this clonotype was seen many times. The V call is TRBV27, the J call TRBJ2-3; possible D gene TRBD2, 7 bases. CDR3 size: 16 residues. V lost 8 bases, J lost 2 bases, and 20 bases lay in between. The germline V gene has CDR1 MNHEY and CDR2 SMNVEV (reference sequence). The CDR3 bases are TGTGCCAGCGGCGGGGGCCCACTCCCAGTCACAGATACGCAGTATTTT. This gives the protein CASGGGPLPVTDTQYF.

Concerning this clonotype: Relative to the germline gene, one junction end is altered; a read error may explain this. The genes are TRBV14 and TRBJ2-1; 9 nucleotides align to TRBD1. The CDR3 is made up of 16 amino acids. Germline CDR1 is SGHDN and CDR2 is FVKESK. The DNA for the CDR3 is TGTACCAGCAGATCCGGGACAGGGAGTCTGTCCCGTGAGCAGTTCTTC. Protein product: CTSRSGTGSLSREQFF.

The V and J genes are TRBV2 and TRBJ1-3; D gene uncertain. The CDR3 has 16 amino acids. Trimming stripped 3 bases from V and 0 bases from J, with 12 bases between. Germline V gives CDR1 SNHLY, CDR2 FYNNEI. CDR3 in DNA: TGTGCCAGCAGTGAGGTGGGATCGAGCTCTGGAAACACCATATATTTT. Amino acid sequence: CASSEVGSSSGNTIYF.

The chain recombines TRBV6-1 with TRBJ2-3; D may be TRBD2 (6 bases). The CDR3 length is 15 residues. CDR1 and CDR2 from the germline V gene are MNHNS and SASEGT. V dropped 4 bases and J dropped 2 bases, with 13 bases sitting between them. CDR3 residues: CASSGDSGYTDTQYF. CDR3 sequence (DNA): TGTGCCAGCAGTGGAGATAGCGGCTACACAGATACGCAGTATTTT.

This clonotype showed up just a few times. The J gene is TRBJ2-5, the V gene TRBV6-5; TRBD2 matches at 7 bases. CDR1 and CDR2 from the germline V gene are MNHEY and SVGAGI. Trimming took 6 bases from V and 5 from J; bases not matched to a gene: 9. This CDR3 comprises 14 residues. CDR3 region: CASRKTLGGETQYF. CDR3 bases: TGTGCCAGCAGGAAAACCCTCGGGGGGGAGACCCAGTACTTC.

This chain connects TRBV28 to TRBJ2-1; 8 bases match TRBD2. Germline values: CDR1 MDHEN, CDR2 SYDVKM. V trimming: 6 bases; J trimming: 8 bases; junction bases outside the gene matches: 12. The CDR3 has 15 residues. CDR3 protein: CASSPIGGRLYEQFF. In nucleotides, the CDR3 is TGTGCCAGCAGCCCCATTGGCGGGAGGTTATATGAGCAGTTCTTC.

The chain couples TRBV29-1 to TRBJ1-1, with D tentatively TRBD1 (5 bases). Germline CDR1 reads SQVTM; CDR2 reads ANQGSEA. The CDR3 is 15 amino acids. V shed 1 base and J shed 0 bases, with 12 bases lying between them. Here the CDR3 DNA reads TGCAGCGTTGAAGGGGGCGGCGGGGTGAACACTGAAGCTTTCTTT. Translating it yields CSVEGGGGVNTEAFF.

The table lists this clonotype with a few counts. The CDR3: CAWSVIGTGINYYGYTF. CDR3 DNA: TGTGCCTGGAGTGTTATAGGGACAGGAATTAATTATTATGGCTACACCTTC. The chain joins TRBV30 to TRBJ1-2; TRBD1 agrees at 8 bases. The ends lost 0 bases at V and 5 bases at J; junction bases unmatched: 14. The CDR3 extends over 17 amino acids. Per the germline V gene, CDR1 is GTSNPN and CDR2 is SVGIG (reference sequence).

The table lists this clonotype with many counts. The chain combines TRBV29-1 with TRBJ2-1, with D possibly being TRBD1 or TRBD2 (5 bases each). CDR1 is SQVTM, CDR2 ANQGSEA, per germline. V shed 6 bases and J shed 3 bases, with 12 bases lying between them. The CDR3 runs to 13 residues. The CDR3 sequence: CSVEGTHYNEQFF. The CDR3 bases are TGCAGCGTAGAGGGGACGCACTACAATGAGCAGTTCTTC.